The 24 T cell receptor beta chains below were found in one sample sequenced in a study of kidney transplant recipient with SARS-CoV-2 infection (dated by TCRdb to the early 2020s). This sample's time point label indicates: pre-pandemic baseline sample and day 111 after first positive SARS-CoV-2 test. The instrument given in TCRdb is Illumina MiSeq. TCRdb reanalyzed the raw reads on its own, using fastp at Q25 for trimming and MiXCR for clone calling, and kept in-frame beta chains. All rows with the same CDR3 protein become a single entry with the most common DNA and genes. The sample data list some 220,000 distinct CDR3 sequences, and 25% to 30% of these were observed just once. Less than 8.5% of the sample is taken by the ten largest. Sequenced here: a blood sample, sampled at baseline and between days 110 and 120 from a kidney transplant recipient. The receptors derive from a male patient between 25 and 40 years old who had COVID-19 and was a kidney transplant recipient. After a transplant, certain T cells may trace back to the graft donor.

Comments on this clonotype: This may come from a read error, since a much larger clone is one base off. V is TRBV7-3 and J is TRBJ2-4, with 11 bases matching TRBD2. Near its end, the DNA agrees better with TRBJ2-1, so the J call may be wrong. This CDR3 is 15 amino acids long. CDR1 and CDR2 (germline): SGHTA, FQGTGA. In DNA form, the CDR3 reads TGTGCCAGCGGCTTGAAACTAGCGGGAGCCGATGAGCAGTTCTTC. Translating gives CASGLKLAGADEQFF.

On this clonotype itself: One base away lies a much larger clone, so this may be a sequencing read error. The rearrangement links TRBV2 to TRBJ1-2; no clear D gene. The CDR3 runs 15 residues. Germline V gene lookup returns CDR1 SNHLY and CDR2 FYNNEI. The CDR3 is CASSEDVGTDYGNTF. CDR3 sequence (DNA): TGTGCCAGCAGTGAGGACGTCGGAACGGACTATGGCAACACCTTC.

In this sample, this clonotype turned up many times. The rearrangement uses TRBV5-1 and TRBJ1-2; the D is unclear. The germline V and J ends were trimmed by 7 bases and 4 bases, with 23 bases remaining between them. The CDR3 contains 16 residues. Per the germline V gene, CDR1 is SGHRS and CDR2 is YFSETQ. The CDR3 DNA reads TGCGCCAGCCATGCGGGATCGGTTCGAAAGACCTATGGCTACACCTTC. Protein: CASHAGSVRKTYGYTF.

Many counts were recorded for this clonotype. This chain joins TRBV12-5 and TRBJ2-7; D unclear. Germline V gives CDR1 LGHNT, CDR2 FRNRAP. V lost 0 bases and J lost 2, with 17 bases in between. The CDR3 has 17 residues. In DNA, the CDR3 is TGTGCTAGTGGTTTGGTACGATCTTGGGAACACCCCTACGAGCAGTACTTC. Translated, it gives CASGLVRSWEHPYEQYF.

A remark on this clonotype: A much larger clone is a single base away; this may be a read error. V gene TRBV29-1 combines with J gene TRBJ2-7; perhaps TRBD1 as D (6 bases). With the DNA end fitting TRBJ2-5 better, the J assignment may be wrong. Germline V gene data show CDR1 as SQVTM and CDR2 as ANQGSEA. The CDR3 is 12 amino acids. CDR3 nucleotide sequence: TGCAGCGTTGGGGACATAGGGGGGACCCAGTACTTC. It codes for CSVGDIGGTQYF.

A remark on this clonotype: One base away lies a much larger clone, so this may be a sequencing read error. The chain has TRBV30 and TRBJ2-2, with D possibly being TRBD2 (6 bases). The germline CDR1 and CDR2 sequences are GTSNPN and SVGIG (reference sequence). The CDR3 loop spans 14 amino acids. The DNA of the CDR3 is TGTGCCTGGACGGAACCTAGTTGGACCGGGGGGCTGTTTTTT. Translation: CAWTEPSWTGGLFF.

Ten or more counts support this clonotype. The V call is TRBV4-2, the J call TRBJ2-7; 8 nucleotides agree with TRBD1. V gave up 1 base and J gave up 5 bases; unmatched junction bases: 10. From germline, CDR1 is LGHNA and CDR2 YNFKEQ. This CDR3 has 16 amino acids. CDR3 sequence reads: CASSQVRAGGKNEQYF. CDR3 DNA: TGTGCCAGCAGCCAAGTACGGGCAGGGGGCAAGAACGAGCAGTACTTC.

In regard to this clonotype: Given a much more abundant clone one base away, this may be a read error. The genes are TRBV28 and TRBJ2-5, with D perhaps matching TRBD2 (6 bases). The last part of the DNA fits TRBJ2-7 better; the J call may be wrong. Germline lookup yields CDR1 MDHEN and CDR2 SYDVKM. There are 14 residues in the CDR3. This CDR3 reads CASGLPSGLYEQYF. CDR3 nucleotides: TGTGCCAGCGGCCTCCCCTCGGGACTCTACGAGCAGTACTTC.

The chain joins TRBV7-9 to TRBJ2-3; 7 bases line up with TRBD1. V lost 1 base to trimming and J lost 14 bases; unmatched junction nucleotides: 15. The germline V gene has CDR1 SEHNR and CDR2 FQNEAQ (reference sequence). The CDR3 is made up of 15 amino acids. The CDR3 DNA follows: TGTGCCAGCAGCTTAGATCCCCGGACAGGCACCTACGGGTATTTT. Translated: CASSLDPRTGTYGYF.

This clonotype was seen many times. The CDR3 region is CASSFRGETYEQYF. The CDR3 nucleotides are TGTGCCAGCAGTTTTAGGGGCGAGACCTACGAGCAGTACTTC. The chain employs TRBV27 and TRBJ2-7; perhaps TRBD1 as D (5 bases). The length of the CDR3 is 14 residues. Germline CDR1 is MNHEY and CDR2 is SMNVEV (reference sequence). Trimming stripped 3 bases from V and 2 bases from J, with 11 bases between.

Comment on this clonotype: With a much larger clone just one base away, this may be a read error. This chain links TRBV7-3 with TRBJ2-1; 10 positions match TRBD2. Germline V gene sequence: CDR1 SGHTA, CDR2 FQGTGA. The CDR3 runs to 15 residues. Germline trimming cut 1 base from V and 9 bases from J; bases unmatched to any gene: 6. The CDR3 reads CASSLKAGGPSEQFF. The DNA for the CDR3 is TGTGCCAGCAGCTTAAAAGCGGGAGGGCCAAGTGAGCAGTTCTTC.

This clonotype was observed many times. J is TRBJ1-2 and V is TRBV15; D is unclear. V was shortened by 5 bases and J by 4 bases, with 23 bases between the two germline ends. CDR3 length equals 17 residues. The germline CDR1 and CDR2 sequences are LNHNV and YYDKDF (reference sequence). The CDR3 spells CATSSSVRCGKTYGYTF. The CDR3 bases are TGTGCCACCAGCTCCTCAGTAAGGTGTGGAAAGACCTATGGCTACACCTTC. Full variable domain (missing parts from reference TRBV15 and TRBJ1-2): DAMVIQNPRYQVTQFGKPVTLSCSQTLNHNVMYWYQQKSSQAPKLLFHYYDKDFNNEADTPDNFQSRRPNTSFCFLDIRSPGLGDTAMYLCATSSSVRCGKTYGYTFGSGTRLTVV.

The chain is built from TRBV6-9 and TRBJ1-2; no clear D. Trimming took 5 bases from V and 4 from J, leaving 23 bases between them. From germline, CDR1 is MNHGY and CDR2 SVAAGI. The CDR3 is 17 amino acids. CDR3 protein: CASSAPLPYGKTYGYTF. CDR3 sequence (DNA): TGTGCCAGCAGTGCGCCCTTGCCTTACGGAAAGACCTATGGCTACACCTTC.

This clonotype was counted many times. The chain employs TRBV4-1 and TRBJ1-2, with TRBD1 as a possible D gene (6 bases). The CDR3 has 15 amino acids. The ends were cut back, 1 base at V and 8 bases at J, with 17 bases in the middle. Germline V lookup: CDR1 MGHRA, CDR2 YSYEKL. The CDR3 reads CASSQGGGPPWGYTF. In DNA, the CDR3 is TGCGCCAGCAGCCAAGGAGGGGGTCCCCCTTGGGGCTACACCTTC.

Comments on this clonotype: A much larger clone is a single base away; this may be a read error. The chain links TRBV6-6 to TRBJ1-5; no definite D call. Germline values: CDR1 MNHNY, CDR2 SVGAGI (reference sequence). This CDR3 spans 14 amino acids. DNA for the CDR3: TGTGCCAGCAAGGCTTACGTCGTTAATCAGCCCCGGCATTTT. It codes for CASKAYVVNQPRHF.

This clonotype was observed once. One base away lies a much larger clone, so this may be a sequencing read error. The J gene is TRBJ1-2, the V gene TRBV6-9; D is undetermined. Germline V gene sequence: CDR1 MNHGY, CDR2 SVAAGI. This CDR3 is 17 amino acids long. In nucleotides, the CDR3 is TGTGTCAGCAGTTGGTCAATGCCTTACGGAAAGACCTATGGCTACACCTTC. This codes for CVSSWSMPYGKTYGYTF.

This clonotype was seen just once. A much larger clone lies one base from this, so it may be a read error. The chain links TRBV7-2 to TRBJ1-2; D unclear. The CDR3 runs to 17 residues. In germline, CDR1 is SGHTA, CDR2 FQGNSA. The DNA for the CDR3 is TGTGTCAGCAGCGCGGATTTCAGAGACGGAAAGACCTATGGCTACACCTTC. It yields the protein CVSSADFRDGKTYGYTF. The full variable domain, its missing parts supplied by reference TRBV7-2 and TRBJ1-2, is GAGVSQSPSNKVTEKGKDVELRCDPISGHTALYWYRQSLGQGLEFLIYFQGNSAPDKSGLPSDRFSAERTGGSVSTLTIQRTQQEDSAVYLCVSSADFRDGKTYGYTFGSGTRLTVV.

Concerning this clonotype: Just one base apart from a much larger clone, this may be a read error. The chain uses TRBV5-1 and TRBJ1-6; 8 nucleotides line up with TRBD1. Germline V lookup: CDR1 SGHRS, CDR2 YFSETQ. Losses at the gene ends were 4 bases for V and 9 bases for J; bases not matched to a gene: 12. The CDR3 extends over 16 amino acids. This CDR3 is CASSPVTGQGGSPLHF. CDR3 coding DNA: TGCGCCAGCAGCCCGGTGACAGGACAGGGCGGTTCACCCCTCCACTTT. Complete variable domain (other parts from reference TRBV5-1 and TRBJ1-6): KAGVTQTPRYLIKTRGQQVTLSCSPISGHRSVSWYQQTPGQGLQFLFEYFSETQRNKGNFPGRFSGRQFSNSRSEMNVSTLELGDSALYLCASSPVTGQGGSPLHFGNGTRLTVT.

At least ten counts were recorded for this clonotype. This chain links TRBV9 with TRBJ1-5; D gene unclear. V dropped 0 bases and J dropped 6 bases, with 7 bases sitting between them. This CDR3 spans 13 amino acids. CDR1 is SGDLS and CDR2 is YYNGEE in the germline V gene. Here the CDR3 DNA reads TGTGCCAGCAGCGTAGACACTAGTCAGCCCCAGCATTTT. It specifies CASSVDTSQPQHF.

Note on this clonotype: It may be a read error: a sequence one base away is much more abundant. The chain has TRBV6-1 and TRBJ2-4; TRBD1 aligns across 8 bases. Near its end, the DNA agrees better with TRBJ2-7, so the J call may be wrong. The germline V gene has CDR1 MNHNS and CDR2 SASEGT. CDR3 length: 17 amino acids. The CDR3 sequence is CACSEQIRDRYPYEQYF. CDR3 DNA: TGTGCCTGCAGTGAACAGATCCGGGACAGGTATCCCTACGAGCAGTACTTC.

This clonotype was counted ten times or more. The chain couples TRBV2 to TRBJ2-7; D tentatively reads TRBD1 or TRBD2 (5 bases each). Germline CDR1 and CDR2: SNHLY and FYNNEI. V lost 8 bases and J 2 bases, leaving 13 bases between the germline ends. The CDR3 runs to 13 residues. The CDR3 DNA is TGTGCCAGCGGGGGTGGAGGAGCCTACGAGCAGTACTTC. Protein: CASGGGGAYEQYF.

Concerning this clonotype: A much larger clonotype is one base distant, so this may be a read error. The rearrangement uses TRBV19 and TRBJ2-7, with no clear D. Germline-derived CDR1 and CDR2 are LNHDA and SQIVND (reference sequence). The CDR3 spans 13 residues. This chain's CDR3 is CASSIRLTYERYF. The CDR3 nucleotides are TGTGCCAGTAGTATACGACTTACCTACGAGCGGTACTTC.

A word on this clonotype: Given a much more abundant clone one base away, this may be a read error. The gene calls are TRBV3-1 and TRBJ1-1; D ambiguous. With 5 bases removed from V and 4 bases from J, the gap between germline ends came to 23 bases. The CDR3 runs 17 residues. The germline V gene encodes CDR1 LGHDT and CDR2 YNNKEL (reference sequence). CDR3 in amino acids: CASSVPSPISIRTEAFF. The CDR3 region has the DNA TGTGCCAGCAGCGTTCCGTCTCCCATTTCAATTCGCACTGAAGCTTTCTTT.

Ten or more counts support this clonotype. This chain connects TRBV5-1 to TRBJ1-1; 7 positions match TRBD1. After removal of 0 bases from V and 4 bases from J, the junction contained 3 bases not matched to a gene. The CDR3 is made up of 14 amino acids. Germline assignment: CDR1 SGHRS and CDR2 YFSETQ. CDR3 coding DNA: TGCGCCAGCAGCTTGGGGACAGGACCCACTGAAGCTTTCTTT. This translates into CASSLGTGPTEAFF.